A selection of T cell receptor beta chains follows, all from one sample in a study of T cells after yellow fever vaccination. TCRdb processed the 5' RACE reads anew with MiXCR; each CDR3 protein has one entry. The repertoire has 450,000 to 600,000 distinct CDR3 sequences, about 17% of them found once; the top ten carry roughly 17%. This specimen was PBMCs, taken 4 to 5 days after the first yellow fever vaccination. The receptors here all came from a man younger than 35 who received the YFV17D yellow fever vaccine. Each CDR3 is given with its conserved first and last residue. Each record gives: clone size, D gene, V gene, J gene, CDR3 DNA, CDR3 protein. D genes are given only for firm matches. Clone sizes are given selectively: once, few, many, or a class where the clone is expanded.

>many|-|TRBV24-1|TRBJ2-3
TGTGCCACCAGTACGAGGGAATGGCAGTATTTT
CATSTREWQYF
>once|-|TRBV3-1|TRBJ1-1
TGTGCCAGCAGCCAAGAAGGCGGGGGCACTGAAGCTTTCTTT
CASSQEGGGTEAFF
>few|-|TRBV7-9|TRBJ1-3
TGTGCCAGCAGCCTCGGGGCCATCTCTGGAAACACCATATATTTT
CASSLGAISGNTIYF
>few|-|TRBV4-1|TRBJ2-3
TGCGCCAGCAGCCCTTGGGGCGGGCCGGGAGATACGCAGTATTTT
CASSPWGGPGDTQYF
>-|-|TRBV18|TRBJ1-2
TGTGCCAGCTCACCATCTCCCTCGGAGGGCTACACCTTC
CASSPSPSEGYTF
>-|-|TRBV5-4|TRBJ1-1
TGTGCCAGCAGCCCTGAAGACAGGCAATATGAAGCTTTCTTT
CASSPEDRQYEAFF
>few|TRBD1|TRBV20-1|TRBJ2-3
TGCAGTGCAGAGGACCCCTGGACAGGGTTAGATACGCAGTATTTT
CSAEDPWTGLDTQYF
>few|-|TRBV3-1|TRBJ2-5
TGTGCCAGCAGCCCGGGGGGCCGCGGGGAGACCCAGTACTTC
CASSPGGRGETQYF
>few|TRBD2|TRBV15|TRBJ2-1
TGTGCCACCCGGCTAGGCGAGCGGGGGTTCCTATCCTACAATGAGCAGTTCTTC
CATRLGERGFLSYNEQFF
>many|TRBD1|TRBV12-3/TRBV12-4|TRBJ1-3
TGTGCCAGCAGTTTAAGGACAGGAGCTGGAAACACCATATATTTT
CASSLRTGAGNTIYF
>few|TRBD2|TRBV9|TRBJ2-1
TGTGCCAGCAGCGTAGAGGGTAGCGGGGACAATGAGCAGTTCTTC
CASSVEGSGDNEQFF
>-|TRBD2|TRBV4-1|TRBJ2-1
TGCGCCAGCAGCCAAGCGGGGACTAGCGGGGGGCACAATGAGCAGTTCTTC
CASSQAGTSGGHNEQFF
>few|TRBD1|TRBV6-1|TRBJ2-1
TGTGCCAGCACCCCCGGGGCAGGGGGTCTTAATGAGCAGTTCTTC
CASTPGAGGLNEQFF
>once|-|TRBV5-8|TRBJ2-2
TGTGCCAGCAGCGGGGTGGAGAATGCTAACACCGGGGAGCTGTTTTTT
CASSGVENANTGELFF
>few|TRBD2|TRBV12-3/TRBV12-4|TRBJ2-2
TGTGCCAGCACCCCCTCGGGGGGGTTCCGGGAGCTGTTTTTT
CASTPSGGFRELFF
>few|TRBD1|TRBV20-1|TRBJ1-5
TGCAGTGCTAACCCCAGGGGGTCTTTCGGCGGGCAGCCCCAGCATTTT
CSANPRGSFGGQPQHF
>few|TRBD2|TRBV7-2|TRBJ2-1
TGTGCCAGCAGCTTGGGTCTTAGCGGGGGGGCGAATGAGCAGTTCTTC
CASSLGLSGGANEQFF
>few|-|TRBV20-1|TRBJ1-1
TGCAGTGTTGGCCCGTTGACAGGCTTGAACACTGAAGCTTTCTTT
CSVGPLTGLNTEAFF
>-|TRBD1|TRBV7-2|TRBJ1-4
TGTGCCAGCAGCCCCCAAAGGACAGGAAATGAAAAACTGTTTTTT
CASSPQRTGNEKLFF
>few|TRBD2|TRBV20-1|TRBJ2-1
TGCAGTGCTTTTAGCGGGGGGGCGGGAGAGCAGTTCTTC
CSAFSGGAGEQFF
>-|TRBD2|TRBV25-1|TRBJ2-3
TGTGCCAGCAGTGAAACGCGGGGGGCCGGAGATACGCAGTATTTT
CASSETRGAGDTQYF
>-|-|TRBV4-2|TRBJ2-4
TGTGCCAGCAGCCAAGATGGGGAAAACATTCAGTACTTC
CASSQDGENIQYF
>once|-|TRBV16|TRBJ1-5
TGTGCCAGCAGCCAACTTGAAACAGGCAGCAATCAGCCCCAGCATTTT
CASSQLETGSNQPQHF
>-|-|TRBV12-3/TRBV12-4|TRBJ1-2
TGTGCCAGCAGGATGAGGGGGTTCGGGAGCTACACCTTC
CASRMRGFGSYTF
>-|TRBD2|TRBV28|TRBJ2-1
TGTGCCAGCAGCCGGGGGACTAGCCTCTCGCAATACAATGAGCAGTTCTTC
CASSRGTSLSQYNEQFF
>many|-|TRBV7-8|TRBJ2-7
TGTGCCAGCAGCGCCAACCCAGGGCTCGAGCAGTACTTC
CASSANPGLEQYF
>-|-|TRBV20-1|TRBJ1-6
TGCAGTGCTAGAGAGGTACAGGGAGGGCGTTCACCCCTCCACTTT
CSAREVQGGRSPLHF
>-|TRBD2|TRBV5-1|TRBJ2-7
TGCGCCAGCAGCTCAATCTATAGCGGGGGGTCCCACGAGCAGTACTTC
CASSSIYSGGSHEQYF
>few|-|TRBV5-1|TRBJ1-2
TGCGCCAGCAGCTCGACCCCCTCCTATGGCTACACCTTC
CASSSTPSYGYTF
>few|-|TRBV7-3|TRBJ2-3
TGTGCCAGCAGCTTAGAGGCTCGCGGAGTTATTACAGATACGCAGTATTTT
CASSLEARGVITDTQYF
>-|TRBD2|TRBV5-4|TRBJ2-3
TGTGCCAGCAGCCGACCGGGGGGTCCAGATACGCAGTATTTT
CASSRPGGPDTQYF
>-|-|TRBV6-1|TRBJ2-2
TGTGCCAACAGTCGGACAGTTAACGACGGGGAGCTGTTTTTT
CANSRTVNDGELFF
>-|-|TRBV6-5|TRBJ2-1
TGTGCCAGCAGTTACTCGTTGGATGAGAGCTCCTACAATGAGCAGTTCTTC
CASSYSLDESSYNEQFF
>-|TRBD1|TRBV7-9|TRBJ1-2
TGTGCCAGCACCCGGACAGGGGTTTCCTATGGCTACACCTTC
CASTRTGVSYGYTF
>-|-|TRBV6-2/TRBV6-3|TRBJ2-2
TGTGCCACTACTTCCCCCGCAAAGGCCGTGATTACCGGGGAGCTGTTTTTT
CATTSPAKAVITGELFF
>few|TRBD1|TRBV7-3|TRBJ2-5
TGTGCCAGCAGCTACCAATTCCCGGGACAGGGAGACCAGGAGACCCAGTACTTC
CASSYQFPGQGDQETQYF
>-|TRBD2|TRBV7-2|TRBJ2-7
TGTGCCAGCAGCTTAGGAGGCGGGGGGGCCCCCTACGAGCAGTACTTC
CASSLGGGGAPYEQYF
>few|-|TRBV6-5|TRBJ2-5
TGTGCCAGCAGTTCATCGATGGGACGTTACCAAGAGACCCAGTACTTC
CASSSSMGRYQETQYF
>few|-|TRBV5-6|TRBJ2-5
TGTGCCAGCAGCTTCGGGGGACATGGAGAGACCCAGTACTTC
CASSFGGHGETQYF
>-|TRBD1|TRBV30|TRBJ1-5
TGTGCCTGGGCCAAGACAGGGGGCAATCAGCCCCAGCATTTT
CAWAKTGGNQPQHF
>many|-|TRBV12-3/TRBV12-4|TRBJ1-1
TGTGCCAGCAGTCCTCTGGGGGGCAGGAACACTGAAGCTTTCTTT
CASSPLGGRNTEAFF
>few|-|TRBV7-9|TRBJ2-3
TGTGCCAGCAGCCGATCGGGGTTGGGATATACGCAGTATTTT
CASSRSGLGYTQYF
>few|TRBD1|TRBV27|TRBJ1-1
TGTGCCAGCAGTTTCAGCTACAGGGGTGAAGCTTTCTTT
CASSFSYRGEAFF
>many|-|TRBV27|TRBJ1-6
TGTGCCAGCACCCTTCGACCGACCGCCGGTTCACCCCTCCACTTT
CASTLRPTAGSPLHF
>-|-|TRBV27|TRBJ2-6
TGTGCCACCGGATCCCGATCCTCTGGGGCCAACGTCCTGACTTTC
CATGSRSSGANVLTF
>-|-|TRBV4-1|TRBJ1-1
TGCGCCAGCAGCCAAACCGGGACTCTGGAGACTGAAGCTTTCTTT
CASSQTGTLETEAFF
>-|-|TRBV30|TRBJ2-3
TGTGCCTGGAGTGCCCGACGAGGACAGGGAGGGACAGATACGCAGTATTTT
CAWSARRGQGGTDTQYF
>-|-|TRBV27|TRBJ1-6
TGTGCCAGCAGTTTATTGCACGATACTTATTCACCCCTCCACTTT
CASSLLHDTYSPLHF
>-|-|TRBV4-3|TRBJ2-6
TGCGCCAGCAGCCCCTGGACGGGGAGGGCCAACGTCCTGACTTTC
CASSPWTGRANVLTF
>few|TRBD2|TRBV5-1|TRBJ2-5
TGCGCCAGCAGCGTCCTAGCGGGGGGGACAGAGACCCAGTACTTC
CASSVLAGGTETQYF
>once|-|TRBV5-6|TRBJ1-6
TGTGCCAGCAGCTTGGGGGCCGGGAGTATCGGGTCACCCCTCCACTTT
CASSLGAGSIGSPLHF
>-|TRBD1|TRBV12-5|TRBJ2-2
TGTGCTATACCGGACAGGCTATTCACCGGGGAGCTGTTTTTT
CAIPDRLFTGELFF
>few|-|TRBV5-6|TRBJ1-2
TGTGCCAGCAGCTTGGTCGCCAACCGGGTCTATGGCTACACCTTC
CASSLVANRVYGYTF
>-|-|TRBV7-2|TRBJ2-3
TGTGCCAGCGGCGGGTACGCAGATACGCAGTATTTT
CASGGYADTQYF
>-|TRBD2|TRBV6-1|TRBJ2-1
TGTGCCAGCAAGGCGGGGGGGTATCAGGGAGATGAGCAGTTCTTC
CASKAGGYQGDEQFF